This T cell receptor (beta chain) came from a study of blood T cell repertoires in COVID-19. Study-wide background: The cDNA or gDNA used as material had been derived from T cells, B-cell-depleted T cells, or PBMCs.

Original analysis: Researchers report that nucleated cell counts were estimated from reference gene primer amplification. The method was immunoSEQ multiplex PCR; TCRdb's version includes in-frame clones alone and lacks a portion of them. The DNA was the basis for D and trimming; V, J and clone size are from that table. This table has roughly 68,000 clones, nearly 90% appearing once. V shed 9 bases, J shed 0 bases, and the junction held 9 bases outside the gene matches. The CDR3 sequence is 15 residues long. Per the germline V gene, CDR1 is SNHLY and CDR2 is FYNNEI. This clone was detected a few times.

The TCR was taken from a woman between 45 and 65 years old with active COVID-19. The specimen sequenced was peripheral blood. The chain recombines TRBV2 with TRBJ2-3, with 7 bases matching TRBD2. CDR3 loop: CASRRASGSTDTQYF. Here the CDR3 DNA reads TGTGCCAGTCGTAGGGCTAGCGGTAGCACAGATACGCAGTATTTT.